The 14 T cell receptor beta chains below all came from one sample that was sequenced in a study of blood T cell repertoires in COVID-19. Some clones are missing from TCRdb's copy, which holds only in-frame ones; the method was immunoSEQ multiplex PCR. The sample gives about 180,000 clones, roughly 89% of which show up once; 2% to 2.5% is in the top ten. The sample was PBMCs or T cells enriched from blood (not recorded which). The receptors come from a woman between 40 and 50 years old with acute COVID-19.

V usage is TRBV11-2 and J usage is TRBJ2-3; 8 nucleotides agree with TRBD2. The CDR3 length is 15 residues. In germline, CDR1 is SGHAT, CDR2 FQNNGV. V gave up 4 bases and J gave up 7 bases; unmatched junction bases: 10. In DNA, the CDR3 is TGTGCCAGCAGCTCTAATAGCGGGAAACAAAATACGCAGTATTTT. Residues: CASSSNSGKQNTQYF.

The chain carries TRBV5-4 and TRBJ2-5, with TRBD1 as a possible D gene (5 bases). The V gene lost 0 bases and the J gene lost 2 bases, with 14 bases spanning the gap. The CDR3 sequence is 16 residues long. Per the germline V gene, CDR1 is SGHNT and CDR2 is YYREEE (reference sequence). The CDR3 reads CASSLDQGWAQETQYF. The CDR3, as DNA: TGTGCCAGCAGCTTGGATCAGGGATGGGCGCAAGAGACCCAGTACTTC.

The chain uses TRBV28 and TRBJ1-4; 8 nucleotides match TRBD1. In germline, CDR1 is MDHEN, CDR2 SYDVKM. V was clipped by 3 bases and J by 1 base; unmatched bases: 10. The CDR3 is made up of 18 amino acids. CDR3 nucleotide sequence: TGTGCCAGCAGTTTGGGAATGACAGGGGCGAAAACTAATGAAAAACTGTTTTTT. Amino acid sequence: CASSLGMTGAKTNEKLFF. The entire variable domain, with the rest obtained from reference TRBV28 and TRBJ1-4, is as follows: DVKVTQSSRYLVKRTGEKVFLECVQDMDHENMFWYRQDPGLGLRLIYFSYDVKMKEKGDIPEGYSVSREKKERFSLILESASTNQTSMYLCASSLGMTGAKTNEKLFFGSGTQLSVL.

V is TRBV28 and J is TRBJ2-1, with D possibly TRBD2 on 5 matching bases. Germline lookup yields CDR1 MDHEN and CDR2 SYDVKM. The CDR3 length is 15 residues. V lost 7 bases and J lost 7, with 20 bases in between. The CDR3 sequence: CASTLQGLGVNEQFF. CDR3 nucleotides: TGTGCCAGCACTCTCCAAGGACTGGGTGTGAATGAGCAGTTCTTC. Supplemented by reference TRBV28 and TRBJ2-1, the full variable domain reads DVKVTQSSRYLVKRTGEKVFLECVQDMDHENMFWYRQDPGLGLRLIYFSYDVKMKEKGDIPEGYSVSREKKERFSLILESASTNQTSMYLCASTLQGLGVNEQFFGPGTRLTVL.

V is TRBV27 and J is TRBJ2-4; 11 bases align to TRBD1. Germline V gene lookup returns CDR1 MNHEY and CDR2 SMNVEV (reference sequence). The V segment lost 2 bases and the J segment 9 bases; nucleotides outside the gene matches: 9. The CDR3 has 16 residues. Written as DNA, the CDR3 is TGTGCCAGCAGTTTACCCCCGGGACAGGGGGGAACCATTCAGTACTTC. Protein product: CASSLPPGQGGTIQYF.

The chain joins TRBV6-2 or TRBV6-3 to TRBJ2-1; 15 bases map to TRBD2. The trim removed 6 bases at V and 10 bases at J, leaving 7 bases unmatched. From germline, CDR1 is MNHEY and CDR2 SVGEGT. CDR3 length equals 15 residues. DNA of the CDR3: TGTGCCAGCAGCCGAGGACTAGCGGGAGGGGGGGAGCAGTTCTTC. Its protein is CASSRGLAGGGEQFF.

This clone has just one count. The CDR3 region has the DNA TGTGCCAGCAGCGTACTGGCGGGGCGAGAGACCCAGTACTTC. It translates to CASSVLAGRETQYF. V usage is TRBV9 and J usage is TRBJ2-5; D possibly corresponds to TRBD2 (6 bases). CDR1 is SGDLS, CDR2 YYNGEE, per germline. The V end lost 1 base, the J end lost 4 bases, and 11 bases lay between the germline ends. CDR3 length: 14 residues.

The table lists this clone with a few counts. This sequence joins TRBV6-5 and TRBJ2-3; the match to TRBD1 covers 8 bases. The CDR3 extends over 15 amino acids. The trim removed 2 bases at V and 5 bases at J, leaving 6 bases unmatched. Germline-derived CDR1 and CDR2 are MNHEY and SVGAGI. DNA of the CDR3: TGTGCCAGCAGTTACACAGGGGGTATTGGAGATACGCAGTATTTT. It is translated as CASSYTGGIGDTQYF.

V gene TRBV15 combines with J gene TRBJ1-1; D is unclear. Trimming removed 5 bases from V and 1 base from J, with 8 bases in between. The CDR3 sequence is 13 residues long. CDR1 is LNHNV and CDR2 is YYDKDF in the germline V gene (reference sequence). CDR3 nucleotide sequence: TGTGCCACCAGCGGGCAGCAGAACACTGAAGCTTTCTTT. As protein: CATSGQQNTEAFF.

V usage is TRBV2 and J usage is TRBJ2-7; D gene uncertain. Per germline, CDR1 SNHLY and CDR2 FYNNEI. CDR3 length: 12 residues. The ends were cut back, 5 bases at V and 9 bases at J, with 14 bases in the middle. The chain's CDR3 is CASSPPRRGQYF. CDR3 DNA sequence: TGTGCCAGCAGTCCACCCCGACGAGGGCAGTACTTC.

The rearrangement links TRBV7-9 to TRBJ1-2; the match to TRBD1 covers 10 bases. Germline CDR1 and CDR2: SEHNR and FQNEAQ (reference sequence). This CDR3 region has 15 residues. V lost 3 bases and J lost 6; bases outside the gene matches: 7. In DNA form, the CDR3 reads TGTGCCAGCAGCTTTGGGACAGGGGAGTTGGATGGCTACACCTTC. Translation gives CASSFGTGELDGYTF.

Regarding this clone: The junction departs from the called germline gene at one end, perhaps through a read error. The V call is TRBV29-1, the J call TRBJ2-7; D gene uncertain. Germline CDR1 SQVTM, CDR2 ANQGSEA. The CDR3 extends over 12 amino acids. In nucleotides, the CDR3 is TGCAACGTTGTGTCGAGCTCCTACGAGCAGTACTTC. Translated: CNVVSSSYEQYF.

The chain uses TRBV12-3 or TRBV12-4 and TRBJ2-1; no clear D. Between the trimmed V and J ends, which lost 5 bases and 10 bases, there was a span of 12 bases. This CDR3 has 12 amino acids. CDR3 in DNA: TGTGCCAGCAGTCCCCGTCCTAACGAGCAGTTCTTC. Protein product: CASSPRPNEQFF.

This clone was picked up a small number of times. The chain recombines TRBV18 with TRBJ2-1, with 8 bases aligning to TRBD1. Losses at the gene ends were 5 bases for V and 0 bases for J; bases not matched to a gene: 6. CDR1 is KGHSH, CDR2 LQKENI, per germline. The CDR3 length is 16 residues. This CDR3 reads CASSTRGQDSYNEQFF. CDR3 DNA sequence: TGTGCCAGCTCAACGAGGGGACAGGACTCCTACAATGAGCAGTTCTTC.